The 24 T cell receptor beta chains listed next were all sequenced from one sample in a study of blood T cells in healthy people across ages (dated by TCRdb to between 2014 and 2017). Library generation was performed with 5' RACE. TCRdb names Illumina HiSeq 2500 as the instrument used. A second PCR of 7 to 11 cycles was run with a J-beta primer mix and a sample-barcoded 5' primer. TCRdb's own reprocessing of the public reads used fastp at Q25 and MiXCR and kept productive beta chains. Every distinct CDR3 protein forms one entry, paired with its most common genes and DNA. Recorded for this sample are about 1.5 million distinct CDR3 sequences; approximately 42% of them occurred a single time. The leading ten clones occupy 6.5% to 10% of the sample. Sequencing used blood. The receptors derive from a woman younger than 35 in good health.

This clonotype appeared a few times. The gene calls are TRBV3-1 and TRBJ2-4; D is unresolved. With the DNA end fitting TRBJ2-7 better, the J assignment may be wrong. The CDR3 runs 15 residues. Germline CDR1 and CDR2: LGHDT and YNNKEL (reference sequence). The CDR3 DNA reads as TGTGCCAGCAGCCAAACTGGTCTTCTCTCCTACGAGCAGTACTTC. It is translated as CASSQTGLLSYEQYF.

V usage is TRBV20-1 and J usage is TRBJ1-3; D not certain. Germline CDR1 is DFQATT and CDR2 is SNEGSKA (reference sequence). Deletions cut 4 bases from V and 0 bases from J, with 7 bases between. This CDR3 region has 13 residues. The CDR3 DNA sequence: TGCAGTGCTACCCTTTCCTCTGGAAACACCATATATTTT. Protein sequence: CSATLSSGNTIYF.

This clonotype was detected only a few times. This sequence joins TRBV2 and TRBJ2-7; 12 positions agree with TRBD2. The CDR3 is made up of 15 amino acids. The junction had 2 bases not matched to a gene; V was cut back by 5 bases and J by 0 bases. Per germline, CDR1 SNHLY and CDR2 FYNNEI. The CDR3 protein is CASSTSGGNSYEQYF. In DNA, the CDR3 is TGTGCCAGCAGTACTAGCGGGGGGAACTCCTACGAGCAGTACTTC.

This clonotype has more than one count but fewer than ten. This rearrangement joins TRBV12-3 or TRBV12-4 to TRBJ1-5, with D hard to call. This CDR3 is built from 14 residues. The V end was cut by 2 bases, the J end by 9 bases, with 14 bases between. CDR3 in DNA: TGTGCCAGCAGTTTACCACAGCCGGGTGGGCCCCAGCATTTT. It translates to CASSLPQPGGPQHF.

The rearrangement joins TRBV15 to TRBJ2-3; D is unresolved. The CDR3 is 13 amino acids. V was pared by 0 bases and J by 11 bases, with 12 bases between. Per the germline V gene, CDR1 is LNHNV and CDR2 is YYDKDF (reference sequence). Here the CDR3 DNA reads TGTGCCACCAGCAGAGATCTAACGGCGAAGCAGTATTTT. Translating it yields CATSRDLTAKQYF. Looking up the rest from reference TRBV15 and TRBJ2-3 gives the full variable domain: DAMVIQNPRYQVTQFGKPVTLSCSQTLNHNVMYWYQQKSSQAPKLLFHYYDKDFNNEADTPDNFQSRRPNTSFCFLDIRSPGLGDTAMYLCATSRDLTAKQYFGPGTRLTVL.

This chain connects TRBV6-5 to TRBJ1-6; TRBD1 agrees at 8 bases. The CDR3 runs 18 residues. Germline lookup yields CDR1 MNHEY and CDR2 SVGAGI. Germline trimming cut 0 bases from V and 0 bases from J; bases unmatched to any gene: 4. CDR3 protein: CASSYSRQGSSYNSPLHF. CDR3 sequence (DNA): TGTGCCAGCAGTTACTCGAGACAGGGGAGCTCCTATAATTCACCCCTCCACTTT.

This clonotype was observed a few times. This rearrangement joins TRBV6-1 to TRBJ2-5, with 9 bases fitting TRBD2. The germline V gene has CDR1 MNHNS and CDR2 SASEGT. The CDR3 is made up of 16 amino acids. V dropped 1 base and J dropped 6; count of bases not matched to a gene: 9. CDR3 sequence (DNA): TGTGCCAGCAGTGAAGTGGCTAGCGGGGTCCAGAAGACCCAGTACTTC. Its protein product is CASSEVASGVQKTQYF.

This clonotype has a count of ten or more. The chain combines TRBV7-9 with TRBJ2-5; no firm D call. Trimming stripped 5 bases from V and 1 base from J, with 14 bases between. Germline V lookup: CDR1 SEHNR, CDR2 FQNEAQ (reference sequence). The CDR3 is 15 residues long. The CDR3 region is CASSTPEVAQETQYF. Written as DNA, the CDR3 is TGTGCCAGCAGCACCCCCGAAGTAGCCCAAGAGACCCAGTACTTC.

This clonotype was counted a few times. V is TRBV28 and J is TRBJ2-7, with D unclear. Germline V gene data show CDR1 as MDHEN and CDR2 as SYDVKM. Trimming cost V 2 bases and J 3 bases, with 8 bases left between them. The CDR3 has 13 residues. This CDR3 is CASSLLTYYEQYF. CDR3 bases: TGTGCCAGCAGTTTACTGACTTACTACGAGCAGTACTTC.

The V gene is TRBV20-1, the J gene TRBJ2-1; a possible D gene is TRBD2 (6 bases). Germline-derived CDR1 and CDR2 are DFQATT and SNEGSKA (reference sequence). The CDR3 is made up of 14 amino acids. V dropped 6 bases and J dropped 4 bases, with 16 bases sitting between them. CDR3 protein: CSATDLSGYNEQFF. CDR3 nucleotide sequence: TGCAGTGCCACCGACCTTAGCGGTTACAATGAGCAGTTCTTC.

Only a few counts were recorded for this clonotype. V gene TRBV7-6 combines with J gene TRBJ2-3, with D possibly being TRBD1 (7 bases). Germline-derived CDR1 and CDR2 are SGHVS and FNYEAQ. V lost 2 bases to trimming and J lost 8 bases, with 8 bases between them. The CDR3 consists of 12 residues. The CDR3 protein is CASSLQGGTQYF. CDR3 nucleotide sequence: TGTGCCAGCAGCTTACAGGGGGGTACGCAGTATTTT.

The chain links TRBV13 to TRBJ2-1, with 8 bases fitting TRBD2. Germline V CDR1 and CDR2: PRHDT, FYEKMQ (reference sequence). The junction had 2 bases not matched to a gene; V was cut back by 8 bases and J by 8 bases. CDR3 length equals 11 residues. The DNA for the CDR3 is TGTGCCAGCCGGGGGGGCTATGAGCAGTTCTTC. Translated, it gives CASRGGYEQFF.

The chain uses TRBV10-3 and TRBJ2-7; 8 positions match TRBD2. V lost 3 bases, J lost 7 bases, and 11 bases stayed unmatched. This CDR3 has 15 residues. Germline assignment: CDR1 ENHRY and CDR2 SYGVKD. This CDR3 is CAISDREGGNNEQYF. CDR3 coding DNA: TGTGCCATCAGTGACCGGGAGGGGGGTAACAATGAGCAGTACTTC.

This clonotype was observed a few times. This rearrangement joins TRBV29-1 to TRBJ2-5; 8 positions match TRBD1. CDR3 length equals 14 residues. CDR1 and CDR2 from the germline V gene are SQVTM and ANQGSEA. With 6 bases clipped from V and 11 bases from J, the junction kept 17 bases outside the gene matches. CDR3 protein: CSVEPGQGVDEQYF. DNA of the CDR3: TGCAGCGTCGAACCCGGACAGGGAGTCGATGAGCAGTACTTC. The entire variable domain, with the rest obtained from reference TRBV29-1 and TRBJ2-5, is as follows: SAVISQKPSRDICQRGTSLTIQCQVDSQVTMMFWYRQQPGQSLTLIATANQGSEATYESGFVIDKFPISRPNLTFSTLTVSNMSPEDSSIYLCSVEPGQGVDEQYFGPGTRLLVL.

V is TRBV27 and J is TRBJ2-1; 7 positions match TRBD1. The germline V gene encodes CDR1 MNHEY and CDR2 SMNVEV (reference sequence). V dropped 6 bases and J dropped 2; count of bases not matched to a gene: 7. There are 15 residues in the CDR3. This chain's CDR3 is CASSRGTETYNEQFF. DNA of the CDR3: TGTGCCAGCAGCCGAGGGACAGAAACCTACAATGAGCAGTTCTTC.

This clonotype has more than one count but fewer than ten. The V and J genes are TRBV12-3 or TRBV12-4 and TRBJ1-2; D is undetermined. The CDR3 length is 13 residues. The ends were cut back, 7 bases at V and 5 bases at J, with 14 bases in the middle. The CDR3 DNA sequence: TGTGCCAGCACCCCCCGGGTTGTTTATGGCTACACCTTC. Residues: CASTPRVVYGYTF.

The chain has TRBV10-2 and TRBJ1-2, with a tentative D call TRBD1 (5 bases). The germline V gene has CDR1 WSHSY and CDR2 SAAADI. There are 16 residues in the CDR3. V was clipped by 6 bases and J by 2 bases, with 19 bases between them. DNA of the CDR3: TGCGCCAGCAGAACTTTTCGGTGGGGGATCAACTATGGCTACACCTTC. Encoded protein: CASRTFRWGINYGYTF.

The chain links TRBV12-3 or TRBV12-4 to TRBJ2-5; the D call may be TRBD1 or TRBD2 (6 bases each). This CDR3 has 16 residues. The V and J ends lost 2 bases and 6 bases respectively, with 19 bases between them. CDR3 loop: CASSLILRGRGQTQYF. CDR3 DNA sequence: TGTGCCAGCAGTTTAATCCTACGGGGACGGGGGCAGACCCAGTACTTC.

The J gene is TRBJ2-7, the V gene TRBV12-3 or TRBV12-4; 7 nucleotides match TRBD2. V lost 8 bases, J lost 4 bases, and 11 bases stayed unmatched. CDR3 length: 14 residues. CDR3 DNA sequence: TGTGCCAGCGCCTTTATGGGGACTACTTACGAGCAGTACTTC. Protein product: CASAFMGTTYEQYF.

V gene TRBV2 combines with J gene TRBJ1-1; 8 bases are a match to TRBD1. The CDR3 spans 15 residues. Germline values: CDR1 SNHLY, CDR2 FYNNEI. Unmatched junction bases numbered 4, after V lost 4 bases and J lost 0 bases. The CDR3: CASSATGAMNTEAFF. CDR3 DNA: TGTGCCAGCAGTGCGACAGGGGCTATGAACACTGAAGCTTTCTTT.

The chain employs TRBV20-1 and TRBJ1-1; D might be TRBD1 (5 bases). Trimming stripped 3 bases from V and 3 bases from J, with 14 bases between. The length of the CDR3 is 14 residues. CDR1 and CDR2 from the germline V gene are DFQATT and SNEGSKA (reference sequence). The DNA for the CDR3 is TGCAGTGCTAGTGCCGTCGGCAGGGACACTGAAGCTTTCTTT. It encodes CSASAVGRDTEAFF.

This clonotype came up a few times. This sequence joins TRBV20-1 and TRBJ2-5, with D perhaps matching TRBD1 (5 bases). The V end was cut by 5 bases, the J end by 2 bases, with 6 bases between. Germline V gives CDR1 DFQATT, CDR2 SNEGSKA (reference sequence). The CDR3 loop spans 11 amino acids. The CDR3 protein is CSADRQETQYF. The CDR3 region has the DNA TGCAGTGCTGACAGACAAGAGACCCAGTACTTC.

V gene TRBV20-1 combines with J gene TRBJ1-1, with 8 bases that match TRBD1. CDR1 is DFQATT and CDR2 is SNEGSKA in the germline V gene (reference sequence). Trimming cost V 2 bases and J 3 bases; bases outside gene matches: 5. CDR3 size: 14 residues. CDR3 DNA: TGCAGTGCTAGAAAGGGACAGGAACACACTGAAGCTTTCTTT. This sequence encodes CSARKGQEHTEAFF.

This clonotype has just one count. The gene calls are TRBV12-3 or TRBV12-4 and TRBJ2-5; 10 bases align to TRBD2. The CDR3 has 15 amino acids. The V gene end was trimmed by 5 bases and the J gene end by 11 bases; junction bases not matched to a gene: 14. The CDR3 here is CASSPTSGFSNEQYF. In DNA form, the CDR3 reads TGTGCCAGCAGTCCGACTAGCGGGTTCTCCAATGAGCAGTACTTC.